Listed below are T cell receptor beta chains from one sample, sequenced in a study of PD-1 blockade in classical Hodgkin lymphoma. The method was immunoSEQ multiplex PCR; TCRdb's version includes in-frame clones alone and lacks a portion of them. This sample yields 25,000 to 35,000 clones, of which about 76% are seen a single time; roughly 3% belongs to the top ten. Sequences were derived from peripheral blood mononuclear cells (PBMCs), sampled before the second cycle of nivolumab. The receptors here all came from a human donor with classical Hodgkin lymphoma. CDR3s include the opening cysteine and the closing phenylalanine or tryptophan. Each record gives: D gene, clone size, J gene, V gene, CDR3 DNA, CDR3 protein. D genes are given only for firm matches. Not every row has a clone size; where given, it reads once, few, many or a size class.

d_call: TRBD1; clone_size: once; j_call: TRBJ2-7; v_call: TRBV5-6; cdr3_nt: TGTGCCAGCAGCATCTCGGACAGGGACTACGAGCAGTACTTC; cdr3_aa: CASSISDRDYEQYF
d_call: TRBD1; clone_size: .; j_call: TRBJ2-1; v_call: TRBV27; cdr3_nt: TGTGCCAGCACCTCAGAGGGACAGGGGGCTTCCTACAATGAGCAGTTCTTC; cdr3_aa: CASTSEGQGASYNEQFF
d_call: .; clone_size: .; j_call: TRBJ1-3; v_call: TRBV4-1; cdr3_nt: TGCGCCAGCAGGACGCAGGAGTCTGGAAACACCATATATTTT; cdr3_aa: CASRTQESGNTIYF
d_call: .; clone_size: .; j_call: TRBJ2-7; v_call: TRBV29-1; cdr3_nt: TGCAGCGCCCTGACAGGGACTACCTACGAGCAGTACTTC; cdr3_aa: CSALTGTTYEQYF
d_call: .; clone_size: medium-sized; j_call: TRBJ2-7; v_call: TRBV2; cdr3_nt: TGTGCCAGCAGTGAATACGAGCAGTACTTC; cdr3_aa: CASSEYEQYF
d_call: .; clone_size: .; j_call: TRBJ1-6; v_call: TRBV7-2; cdr3_nt: TGTGCCAGCAGCTCGGCGGCAGGTACGGATAATTCACCCCTCCACTTT; cdr3_aa: CASSSAAGTDNSPLHF
d_call: .; clone_size: .; j_call: TRBJ2-1; v_call: TRBV6-5; cdr3_nt: TGTGCCAGCAGCGCCGGAATTGAGCAGTTCTTC; cdr3_aa: CASSAGIEQFF
d_call: TRBD2; clone_size: .; j_call: TRBJ2-3; v_call: TRBV7-9; cdr3_nt: TGTGCCAGCAGCTTATTACGGGGGGGCCAGGATACGCAGTATTTT; cdr3_aa: CASSLLRGGQDTQYF
d_call: .; clone_size: .; j_call: TRBJ2-7; v_call: TRBV6-5; cdr3_nt: TGTGCCAGCCGACGTGAGCAGCTTTACGAGCAGTACTTC; cdr3_aa: CASRREQLYEQYF
d_call: .; clone_size: .; j_call: TRBJ2-7; v_call: TRBV5-6; cdr3_nt: TGTGCCAGCAGCTTGGGGGCCCTACCCTACGAGCAGTACTTC; cdr3_aa: CASSLGALPYEQYF
d_call: .; clone_size: .; j_call: TRBJ2-7; v_call: TRBV18; cdr3_nt: TGTGCCAGCTCACCACCGCGAACAGGACCCTACGAGCAGTACTTC; cdr3_aa: CASSPPRTGPYEQYF
d_call: .; clone_size: few; j_call: TRBJ2-2; v_call: TRBV27; cdr3_nt: TGTGCCAGCAGTTTATCCTCCACCGGGGAGCTGTTTTTT; cdr3_aa: CASSLSSTGELFF
d_call: .; clone_size: .; j_call: TRBJ1-4; v_call: TRBV6-5; cdr3_nt: TGTGCCAGCAGCGATAGCTTTGGGGAAAAACTGTTTTTT; cdr3_aa: CASSDSFGEKLFF
d_call: .; clone_size: .; j_call: TRBJ2-1; v_call: TRBV5-1; cdr3_nt: TGCGCCAGCAGCTTGGTGGGGGACGGAAATGAGCAGTTCTTC; cdr3_aa: CASSLVGDGNEQFF
d_call: .; clone_size: .; j_call: TRBJ2-2; v_call: TRBV27; cdr3_nt: TGTGCCAGCAGTTTTAACACCGGGGAGCTGTTTTTT; cdr3_aa: CASSFNTGELFF
d_call: .; clone_size: few; j_call: TRBJ2-1; v_call: TRBV11-2; cdr3_nt: TGTGCCAGCAGCTTTTACCCTAACGCGGGGGCACAGGGTGAGCAGTTCTTC; cdr3_aa: CASSFYPNAGAQGEQFF
d_call: .; clone_size: .; j_call: TRBJ2-3; v_call: TRBV15; cdr3_nt: TGTGCCACCAGCAGAGAACCTGACGGGACAGATACGCAGTATTTT; cdr3_aa: CATSREPDGTDTQYF
d_call: .; clone_size: .; j_call: TRBJ1-2; v_call: TRBV7-9; cdr3_nt: TGTGCCAGCCCAGTTAAGGGGGGGCCATACTATGGCTACACCTTC; cdr3_aa: CASPVKGGPYYGYTF
d_call: .; clone_size: .; j_call: TRBJ2-2; v_call: TRBV19; cdr3_nt: TGTGCCAGTAGTATCGGACAGTGGGAGCTGTTTTTT; cdr3_aa: CASSIGQWELFF
d_call: .; clone_size: .; j_call: TRBJ2-2; v_call: TRBV28; cdr3_nt: TGTGCCAGCAGTTTAAAGGGATACACCGGGGAGCTGTTTTTT; cdr3_aa: CASSLKGYTGELFF
d_call: .; clone_size: once; j_call: TRBJ2-7; v_call: TRBV11-1; cdr3_nt: TGTGCCAGCAGCTTATATCAGGGCGCGGGCGAGCAGTACTTC; cdr3_aa: CASSLYQGAGEQYF
d_call: .; clone_size: .; j_call: TRBJ1-6; v_call: TRBV19; cdr3_nt: TGTGCCAGTAGCGAGCGGACGGCCAGAGGTTCACCCCTCCACTTT; cdr3_aa: CASSERTARGSPLHF
d_call: .; clone_size: .; j_call: TRBJ1-1; v_call: TRBV30; cdr3_nt: TGTGCCTGGAGTGTAAGCCGTAACACTGAAGCTTTCTTT; cdr3_aa: CAWSVSRNTEAFF
d_call: TRBD1; clone_size: .; j_call: TRBJ2-7; v_call: TRBV19; cdr3_nt: TGTGCCAGTAGTATGATAGGGACAGGGGGTAGCGAGCAGTACTTC; cdr3_aa: CASSMIGTGGSEQYF
d_call: .; clone_size: .; j_call: TRBJ2-7; v_call: TRBV6-1; cdr3_nt: TGTGCCAGCAGTGAACGACTCCACTACGAGCAGTACTTC; cdr3_aa: CASSERLHYEQYF
d_call: TRBD1; clone_size: .; j_call: TRBJ2-4; v_call: TRBV7-9; cdr3_nt: TGTGCCAGCAGCGCGACCGGACAGGGAACTAACATTCAGTACTTC; cdr3_aa: CASSATGQGTNIQYF
d_call: .; clone_size: .; j_call: TRBJ2-2; v_call: TRBV5-1; cdr3_nt: TGCGCCAGCAGGGTCGTTACGGATAACACCGGGGAGCTGTTTTTT; cdr3_aa: CASRVVTDNTGELFF
d_call: .; clone_size: .; j_call: TRBJ1-1; v_call: TRBV5-4; cdr3_nt: TGTGCCAGCAGCGAACAGGGGAACACTGAAGCTTTCTTT; cdr3_aa: CASSEQGNTEAFF
d_call: .; clone_size: few; j_call: TRBJ2-3; v_call: TRBV28; cdr3_nt: TGTGCCAGCAGCCTGGATGGGACCCCAGGAGATACGCAGTATTTT; cdr3_aa: CASSLDGTPGDTQYF
d_call: TRBD2; clone_size: .; j_call: TRBJ2-2; v_call: TRBV5-6; cdr3_nt: TGTGCCAGCAGCTACGGTCTAGCGGTCGGCACCGGGGAGCTGTTTTTT; cdr3_aa: CASSYGLAVGTGELFF
d_call: .; clone_size: .; j_call: TRBJ1-1; v_call: TRBV19; cdr3_nt: TGTGCCAGTAGTCATTGGGACACAATGAACACTGAAGCTTTCTTT; cdr3_aa: CASSHWDTMNTEAFF
d_call: .; clone_size: once; j_call: TRBJ1-2; v_call: TRBV6-1; cdr3_nt: TGTGCCAGCAGTGCGGGGTCTAACTATGGCTACACCTTC; cdr3_aa: CASSAGSNYGYTF
d_call: .; clone_size: .; j_call: TRBJ2-7; v_call: TRBV13; cdr3_nt: TGTGCCAGCAGCTTAATGCGGGGCGGGACAGCCTACGAGCAGTACTTC; cdr3_aa: CASSLMRGGTAYEQYF
d_call: .; clone_size: .; j_call: TRBJ2-7; v_call: TRBV6-5; cdr3_nt: TGTGCCAGCACCCCCGGGGGGCTGTCCTACGAGCAGTACTTC; cdr3_aa: CASTPGGLSYEQYF
d_call: TRBD1; clone_size: .; j_call: TRBJ1-2; v_call: TRBV10-3; cdr3_nt: TGTGCCATCAGTGAGTCTTTGTCAGGGGGTAACTATGGCTACACCTTC; cdr3_aa: CAISESLSGGNYGYTF
d_call: .; clone_size: medium-sized; j_call: TRBJ2-1; v_call: TRBV30; cdr3_nt: TGTGCCTGGAACCCAAAGGAGACAGCTTACAATGAGCAGTTCTTC; cdr3_aa: CAWNPKETAYNEQFF
d_call: TRBD2; clone_size: .; j_call: TRBJ2-5; v_call: TRBV7-8; cdr3_nt: TGTGCCAGCAGCTTACGGCGGGGGGGCCGCGAGACCCAGTACTTC; cdr3_aa: CASSLRRGGRETQYF
d_call: .; clone_size: .; j_call: TRBJ1-2; v_call: TRBV19; cdr3_nt: TGTGCCAGTAGTATAGGGGCTACCTATGGCTACACCTTC; cdr3_aa: CASSIGATYGYTF
d_call: .; clone_size: .; j_call: TRBJ2-5; v_call: TRBV7-9; cdr3_nt: TGTGCCAGCAGCCTATCCAGCAGGTACCAAGAGACCCAGTACTTC; cdr3_aa: CASSLSSRYQETQYF
d_call: TRBD2; clone_size: .; j_call: TRBJ2-2; v_call: TRBV19; cdr3_nt: TGTGCCAGTAGTTGGACTAGCGGGGGGCCGAGCCATATAGGAACCGGGGAGCTGTTTTTT; cdr3_aa: CASSWTSGGPSHIGTGELFF
d_call: .; clone_size: few; j_call: TRBJ2-3; v_call: TRBV6-4; cdr3_nt: TGTGCCAGCATGAGGTACAGGAACACAGATACGCAGTATTTT; cdr3_aa: CASMRYRNTDTQYF
d_call: TRBD1; clone_size: .; j_call: TRBJ1-6; v_call: TRBV19; cdr3_nt: TGTGCCAGTAAGAATAGGAGTCAGGGGGATAGTTCACCCCTCCACTTT; cdr3_aa: CASKNRSQGDSSPLHF
d_call: TRBD1; clone_size: .; j_call: TRBJ2-2; v_call: TRBV10-3; cdr3_nt: TGTGCCATCAGTGAGGCGACAGGGACCGGGGAGCTGTTTTTT; cdr3_aa: CAISEATGTGELFF
d_call: .; clone_size: .; j_call: TRBJ1-1; v_call: TRBV10-3; cdr3_nt: TGTGCCACCTCAGTCCTACTGGGGTGGGGGAGATCTGAAGCTTTCTTT; cdr3_aa: CATSVLLGWGRSEAFF
d_call: .; clone_size: .; j_call: TRBJ2-2; v_call: TRBV19; cdr3_nt: TGTGCCAGTAGTATAGTATCAAGGGAGACCGGGGAGCTGTTTTTT; cdr3_aa: CASSIVSRETGELFF
d_call: .; clone_size: .; j_call: TRBJ2-7; v_call: TRBV2; cdr3_nt: TGTGCCAGCAGTGAATTCGTCAGATCCTACGAGCAGTACTTC; cdr3_aa: CASSEFVRSYEQYF
d_call: .; clone_size: .; j_call: TRBJ2-7; v_call: TRBV6-5; cdr3_nt: TGTGCCAGCAGTTACAGTAGGGCCTACGAGCAGTACTTC; cdr3_aa: CASSYSRAYEQYF
d_call: TRBD1; clone_size: .; j_call: TRBJ2-3; v_call: TRBV4-3; cdr3_nt: TGCGCCAGCAGCCAAGAAGCAGGGACAGTTAGCACAGATACGCAGTATTTT; cdr3_aa: CASSQEAGTVSTDTQYF
d_call: .; clone_size: .; j_call: TRBJ2-7; v_call: TRBV27; cdr3_nt: TGTGCCAGCAGTTCCCGCGGCTACGAGCAGTACTTC; cdr3_aa: CASSSRGYEQYF